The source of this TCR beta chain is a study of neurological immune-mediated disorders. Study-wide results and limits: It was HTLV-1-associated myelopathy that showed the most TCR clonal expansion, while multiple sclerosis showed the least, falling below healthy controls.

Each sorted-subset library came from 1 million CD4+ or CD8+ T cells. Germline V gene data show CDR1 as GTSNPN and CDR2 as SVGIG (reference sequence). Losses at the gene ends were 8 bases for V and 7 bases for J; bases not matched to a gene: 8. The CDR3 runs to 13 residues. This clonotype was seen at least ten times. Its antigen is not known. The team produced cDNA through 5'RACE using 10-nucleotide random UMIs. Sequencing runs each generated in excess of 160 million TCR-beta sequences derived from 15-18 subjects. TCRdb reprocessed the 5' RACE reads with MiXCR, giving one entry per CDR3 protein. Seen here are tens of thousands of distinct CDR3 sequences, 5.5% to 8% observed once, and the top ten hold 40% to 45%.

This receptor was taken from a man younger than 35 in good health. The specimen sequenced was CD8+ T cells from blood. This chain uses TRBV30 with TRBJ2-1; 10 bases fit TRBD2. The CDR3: CALTAGGQNEQFF. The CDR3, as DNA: TGTGCCCTCACAGCGGGGGGGCAAAATGAGCAGTTCTTC. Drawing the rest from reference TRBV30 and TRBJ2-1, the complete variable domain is SQTIHQWPATLVQPVGSPLSLECTVEGTSNPNLYWYRQAAGRGLQLLFYSVGIGQISSEVPQNLSASRPQDRQFILSSKKLLLSDSGFYLCALTAGGQNEQFFGPGTRLTVL.